This record covers a single T cell receptor (beta chain). What it binds is not known. Other DNA sequences within the sample encode an identical CDR3. The germline V gene has CDR1 LNHDA and CDR2 SQIVND (reference sequence). The CDR3 totals 15 residues. V dropped 0 bases and J dropped 6; count of bases not matched to a gene: 6. Cells were stimulated with CMV-infected fibroblast lysates at approximately 10 ug/mL. Responding CD4+ T cells were sorted by upregulation of both CD40 ligand and CD69. The entry originates in a study of persistence of HIV-infected CD4 T cells. Sequencing used immunoSEQ version 4 in survey mode. Assay used: immunoSEQ multiplex PCR; TCRdb lists only in-frame clones, some missing. The sample records 15,000 to 20,000 clones, less than 65% being singletons.

The sequencing used CD4+ T cells sorted from PBMCs after roughly 18-hour stimulation, collected from a patient who received antiretroviral therapy. The rearrangement links TRBV19 to TRBJ1-2; 8 bases fit TRBD1. This receptor was obtained from an adult woman with HIV who was CMV-seropositive. CDR3 nucleotides: TGTGCCAGTAGTATAGATCGGACAGGGTTACATGGCTACACCTTC. Its protein product is CASSIDRTGLHGYTF.